Sequencing of this TCR beta chain was carried out in a study of blood T cell repertoires in COVID-19. Overall study: Whether acute or convalescent, the COVID-19 samples came from the United States, Italy and Spain. PBMCs, B-cell-depleted T cells, or T cells were the source of the cDNA or gDNA that made up the material.

Produced via immunoSEQ multiplex PCR; TCRdb's table is partial and in-frame only. This sample has a few hundred thousand clones, with around 85% found just once. The CDR3 runs to 15 residues. CDR1 MGHRA and CDR2 YSYEKL come from the germline V gene. The V gene end was trimmed by 0 bases and the J gene end by 4 bases; junction bases not matched to a gene: 5. Patients of the Seattle cohort, enrolled during active infection, were followed longitudinally. This clone was observed a single time. The V and J genes are TRBV4-1 and TRBJ2-5, with 7 bases identical to TRBD1. The TCR was taken from a woman in her sixties or seventies with COVID-19, enrolled during active disease. Sequenced: peripheral blood. For the CDR3, the DNA is TGCGCCAGCAGCCAAGATCATGGACAGGTAGAGACCCAGTACTTC. It specifies CASSQDHGQVETQYF.